These 11 T cell receptor beta chains share one sample of origin, sequenced in a study of blood T cell repertoires in COVID-19. Measured with immunoSEQ multiplex PCR; TCRdb has only the in-frame clones, and not every one. This sample has approximately 270,000 clones, with around 86% found just once. The sample consisted of PBMCs or T cells enriched from blood (not recorded which). The receptors come from a man aged 40-49 years who had recovered from COVID-19.

The chain employs TRBV5-4 and TRBJ2-7, with 11 bases fitting TRBD1. The CDR3 length is 16 residues. Trimming cost V 2 bases and J 0 bases; bases outside gene matches: 4. Germline V gene lookup returns CDR1 SGHNT and CDR2 YYREEE (reference sequence). The CDR3 DNA reads as TGTGCCAGCAGCTTAGCCGGGACAGGGGGCTCCTACGAGCAGTACTTC. Amino acids: CASSLAGTGGSYEQYF.

The V call is TRBV6-5, the J call TRBJ2-7; D uncertain. Germline lookup yields CDR1 MNHEY and CDR2 SVGAGI. The CDR3 consists of 14 residues. The V gene lost 7 bases and the J gene lost 3 bases, with 16 bases spanning the gap. Written as DNA, the CDR3 is TGTGCCAGCACCCCGTCGCCCACGCGCTACGAGCAGTACTTC. Protein: CASTPSPTRYEQYF.

V is TRBV23-1 and J is TRBJ2-3; 9 nucleotides line up with TRBD2. TRBV23-1 is designated an ORF whose function remains uncertain. The CDR3 is 16 residues long. J lost 4 bases, V lost 6 bases, and 11 bases had no gene match. CDR3 sequence reads: CASSPIWREGSDTQYF. In DNA form, the CDR3 reads TGCGCCAGCAGCCCAATTTGGCGGGAGGGATCAGATACGCAGTATTTT.

This sequence joins TRBV30 and TRBJ2-2; 8 bases agree with TRBD1. CDR3 length: 15 residues. Germline CDR1 GTSNPN, CDR2 SVGIG (reference sequence). V lost 0 bases to trimming and J lost 6 bases; unmatched junction nucleotides: 6. The chain's CDR3 is CAWSVGQGSAGELFF. DNA for the CDR3: TGTGCCTGGAGTGTAGGACAGGGATCTGCCGGGGAGCTGTTTTTT. Filled out from reference TRBV30 and TRBJ2-2, the complete variable domain reads SQTIHQWPATLVQPVGSPLSLECTVEGTSNPNLYWYRQAAGRGLQLLFYSVGIGQISSEVPQNLSASRPQDRQFILSSKKLLLSDSGFYLCAWSVGQGSAGELFFGEGSRLTVL.

The chain joins TRBV2 to TRBJ2-7; TRBD1 is a possible D gene (6 bases). CDR1 is SNHLY and CDR2 is FYNNEI in the germline V gene. Trimming took 4 bases from V and 5 from J, leaving 15 bases between them. CDR3 length: 14 residues. For the CDR3, the DNA is TGTGCCAGCAGTGGCGCACAGGGTTACCACGAGCAGTACTTC. It encodes CASSGAQGYHEQYF. Full variable domain (remainder filled in from reference TRBV2 and TRBJ2-7): EPEVTQTPSHQVTQMGQEVILRCVPISNHLYFYWYRQILGQKVEFLVSFYNNEISEKSEIFDDQFSVERPDGSNFTLKIRSTKLEDSAMYFCASSGAQGYHEQYFGPGTRLTVT.

This clone is a singleton in its sample. The chain carries TRBV27 and TRBJ2-7; 7 bases fit TRBD2. Germline V gives CDR1 MNHEY, CDR2 SMNVEV (reference sequence). J lost 5 bases, V lost 7 bases, and 17 bases had no gene match. This CDR3 is 16 amino acids long. The CDR3: CASTTSRELERNEQYF. Written as DNA, the CDR3 is TGTGCCAGCACCACCTCGCGGGAGTTGGAACGGAACGAGCAGTACTTC.

Only a few counts were recorded for this clone. The CDR3 coding sequence is TGCAGCGTTATCGGAACAGGGGGCTATGTAAACACCATATATTTT. Translation gives CSVIGTGGYVNTIYF. This chain links TRBV29-1 with TRBJ1-3, with 9 positions matching TRBD1. V shed 5 bases, J shed 6 bases, and the junction held 11 bases outside the gene matches. The germline CDR1 and CDR2 sequences are SQVTM and ANQGSEA. This CDR3 has 15 amino acids.

This clone was seen just once. The genes are TRBV28 and TRBJ1-1; possibly TRBD1 for D (6 bases). V gave up 6 bases and J gave up 6 bases, with 17 bases separating them. This CDR3 comprises 14 residues. The germline V gene has CDR1 MDHEN and CDR2 SYDVKM. The CDR3 reads CASSRLDSFAEAFF. The CDR3 nucleotides read TGTGCCAGCAGCCGACTGGACAGTTTCGCTGAAGCTTTCTTT.

V usage is TRBV7-2 and J usage is TRBJ1-2; 7 positions match TRBD1. Trimming took 5 bases from V and 2 from J; bases not matched to a gene: 2. The CDR3 covers 13 residues. Looked up from germline, CDR1 is SGHTA and CDR2 is FQGNSA. The CDR3 region is CASSRGQNYGYTF. In DNA form, the CDR3 reads TGTGCCAGCAGCCGGGGACAGAACTATGGCTACACCTTC.

The chain has TRBV19 and TRBJ1-1, with TRBD1 identical over 7 bases. Germline V gene lookup returns CDR1 LNHDA and CDR2 SQIVND (reference sequence). CDR3 length: 13 amino acids. Trimming removed 3 bases from V and 7 bases from J; junction bases left unmatched: 5. CDR3 DNA: TGTGCCAGTAGTATCGGGACAGACTTTGAAGCTTTCTTT. It translates to CASSIGTDFEAFF.

This sequence joins TRBV2 and TRBJ2-5, with D tentatively TRBD2 (6 bases). V lost 10 bases and J 5 bases, leaving 20 bases between the germline ends. Per the germline V gene, CDR1 is SNHLY and CDR2 is FYNNEI. CDR3 length: 14 residues. CDR3 region: CAIQAGPAGETQYF. CDR3 DNA: TGTGCCATCCAGGCGGGACCGGCTGGGGAGACCCAGTACTTC.